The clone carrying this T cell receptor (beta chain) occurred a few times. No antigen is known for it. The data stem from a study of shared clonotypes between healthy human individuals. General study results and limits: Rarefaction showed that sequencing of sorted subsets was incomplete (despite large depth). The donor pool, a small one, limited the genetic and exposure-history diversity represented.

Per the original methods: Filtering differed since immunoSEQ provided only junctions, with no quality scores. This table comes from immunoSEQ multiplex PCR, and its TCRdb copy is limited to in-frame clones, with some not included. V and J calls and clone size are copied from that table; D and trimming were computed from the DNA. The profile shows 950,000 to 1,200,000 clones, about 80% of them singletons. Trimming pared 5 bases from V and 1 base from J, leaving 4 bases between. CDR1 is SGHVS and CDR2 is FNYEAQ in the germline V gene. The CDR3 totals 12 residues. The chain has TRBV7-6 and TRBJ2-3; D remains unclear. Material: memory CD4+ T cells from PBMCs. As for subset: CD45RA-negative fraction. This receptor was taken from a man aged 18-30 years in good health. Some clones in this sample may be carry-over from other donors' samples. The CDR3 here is CASSAGTDTQYF. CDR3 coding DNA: TGTGCCAGCAGCGCAGGCACAGATACGCAGTATTTT.